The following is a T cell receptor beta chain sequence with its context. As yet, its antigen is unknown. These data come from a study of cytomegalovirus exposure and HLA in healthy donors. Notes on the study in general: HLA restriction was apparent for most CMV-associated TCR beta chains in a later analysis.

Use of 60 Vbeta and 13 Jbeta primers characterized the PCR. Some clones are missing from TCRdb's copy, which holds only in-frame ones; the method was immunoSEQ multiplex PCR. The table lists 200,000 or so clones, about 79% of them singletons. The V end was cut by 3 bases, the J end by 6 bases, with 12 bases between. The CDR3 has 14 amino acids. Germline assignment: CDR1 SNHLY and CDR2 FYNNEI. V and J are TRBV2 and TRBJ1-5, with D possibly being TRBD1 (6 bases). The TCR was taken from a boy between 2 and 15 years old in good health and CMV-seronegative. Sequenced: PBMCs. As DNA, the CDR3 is TGTGCCAGCAGTGAGAGCAGGGGCGGTCAGCCCCAGCATTTT. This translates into CASSESRGGQPQHF.